This record covers a single TCR beta chain. The data are from a study of blood T cell repertoires in COVID-19. The overall study: Sites across the United States, Italy and Spain contributed samples from acute and convalescent COVID-19. T cells, B-cell-depleted T cells, or PBMCs provided the cDNA or gDNA that served as material.

Authors' analysis steps: It was from reference gene primer amplification that nucleated cell counts were estimated. This table comes from immunoSEQ multiplex PCR, and its TCRdb copy is limited to in-frame clones, with some not included. That table furnishes V, J and clone size, whereas the DNA furnished D and trimming. The table has under 500,000 clones, approximately 90% seen once. The sample taken for sequencing was peripheral blood. The sequence came from a woman between 25 and 40 years old with acute or convalescent COVID-19.

The CDR3 loop is CASSLAPGQEANEQFF. CDR3 coding DNA: TGTGCCAGCAGTTTAGCACCGGGACAGGAAGCCAATGAGCAGTTCTTC. This chain connects TRBV27 to TRBJ2-1; 8 nucleotides align to TRBD1. Trimming cost V 2 bases and J 6 bases; bases outside gene matches: 9. The length of the CDR3 is 16 residues. Per germline, CDR1 MNHEY and CDR2 SMNVEV (reference sequence).